One and the same sample provided the 28 T cell receptor beta chains below, sequenced in a study of T cell responses to AZD1222 COVID-19 vaccine. Sequencing used immunoSEQ multiplex PCR; TCRdb keeps in-frame clones, though not all of them. Here the sample spans roughly 140,000 clones, roughly 93% being singletons. The sample consisted of peripheral blood, taken 28 days after the second AZD1222 dose. The receptor set was obtained from an adult who received the AZD1222 COVID-19 vaccine.

V gene TRBV9 combines with J gene TRBJ2-2; the D call may be TRBD1 or TRBD2 (5 bases each). CDR3 length equals 13 residues. The V gene lost 4 bases and the J gene lost 6 bases, with 10 bases spanning the gap. Germline V gene data show CDR1 as SGDLS and CDR2 as YYNGEE. CDR3 amino acids: CASSWGNAGELFF. In nucleotides, the CDR3 is TGTGCCAGCAGCTGGGGGAATGCCGGGGAGCTGTTTTTT.

A single count supports this clone. The rearrangement links TRBV29-1 to TRBJ2-4; no firm D call. Trimming shortened V by 1 base and J by 5 bases, and 3 bases separated the two germline ends. Germline CDR1 reads SQVTM; CDR2 reads ANQGSEA. CDR3 size: 11 residues. For the CDR3, the DNA is TGCAGCGTTGAAGGGCAAAACATTCAGTACTTC. It encodes CSVEGQNIQYF.

CDR3 sequence reads: CASSKTGTAATEAFF. The CDR3 region has the DNA TGCGCCAGCAGTAAAACCGGGACAGCCGCGACTGAAGCTTTCTTT. The V gene is TRBV10-2, the J gene TRBJ1-1; 7 bases are a match to TRBD1. Germline V CDR1 and CDR2: WSHSY, SAAADI. This CDR3 contains 15 residues. With 5 bases clipped from V and 5 bases from J, the junction kept 11 bases outside the gene matches.

This chain uses TRBV7-8 with TRBJ1-4, with unresolved D. The V gene lost 1 base and the J gene lost 8 bases, with 5 bases spanning the gap. The CDR3 runs to 12 residues. Germline V CDR1 and CDR2: SGHVS, FQNEAQ. The CDR3 sequence is CASSLGREKLFF. DNA of the CDR3: TGTGCCAGCAGCTTAGGGAGGGAAAAACTGTTTTTT.

The chain combines TRBV5-6 with TRBJ1-3; no clear D gene. This CDR3 comprises 16 residues. Trimming pared 2 bases from V and 0 bases from J, leaving 12 bases between. CDR1 is SGHDT and CDR2 is YYEEEE in the germline V gene. DNA of the CDR3: TGTGCCAGCAGCTTTGGATACGGCCGCTCTGGAAACACCATATATTTT. Translation gives CASSFGYGRSGNTIYF.

This chain links TRBV7-2 with TRBJ2-1; D remains unclear. Germline CDR1 is SGHTA and CDR2 is FQGNSA. V was clipped by 5 bases and J by 6 bases, with 11 bases between them. CDR3 size: 13 residues. DNA for the CDR3: TGTGCCAGCAGCCCCTGGCTGGGCAATGAGCAGTTCTTC. It encodes CASSPWLGNEQFF.

This chain joins TRBV7-9 and TRBJ2-2, with 10 bases matching TRBD2. The V gene's germline CDR1 is SEHNR and CDR2 FQNEAQ (reference sequence). V shed 1 base and J 9 bases; nucleotides not matched to a gene: 11. The CDR3 has 17 amino acids. The CDR3, as DNA: TGTGCCAGCAGCTTAGACTCTAGCGGGAGAGAAGTGAGGGAGCTGTTTTTT. Translation: CASSLDSSGREVRELFF. Variable domain in full (rest from reference TRBV7-9 and TRBJ2-2): DTGVSQNPRHKITKRGQNVTFRCDPISEHNRLYWYRQTLGQGPEFLTYFQNEAQLEKSRLLSDRFSAERPKGSFSTLEIQRTEQGDSAMYLCASSLDSSGREVRELFFGEGSRLTVL.

This clone was detected only once. The genes are TRBV5-4 and TRBJ2-7; D gene ambiguous. Trimming shortened V by 2 bases and J by 0 bases, and 6 bases separated the two germline ends. The CDR3 loop spans 13 amino acids. Germline CDR1 reads SGHNT; CDR2 reads YYREEE (reference sequence). The CDR3 DNA sequence: TGTGCCAGCAGCTTCGGCAGCTCCTACGAGCAGTACTTC. Its protein product is CASSFGSSYEQYF.

The rearrangement uses TRBV6-6 and TRBJ2-1, with D maybe TRBD1 (5 bases). The germline V gene encodes CDR1 MNHNY and CDR2 SVGAGI (reference sequence). V was pared by 2 bases and J by 6 bases, with 8 bases between. The length of the CDR3 is 13 residues. CDR3 protein: CASSYQGVNEQFF. The CDR3 nucleotides read TGTGCCAGCAGTTACCAGGGTGTCAATGAGCAGTTCTTC.

This clone was observed once. The chain joins TRBV7-2 to TRBJ1-1, with 8 nucleotides matching TRBD1. Germline values: CDR1 SGHTA, CDR2 FQGNSA. This CDR3 has 15 residues. V was pared by 10 bases and J by 1 base, with 11 bases of the junction left unmatched. CDR3 sequence (DNA): TGTGCCAAAGGGGGTACAGGGGGACCGAACACTGAAGCTTTCTTT. Its translation is CAKGGTGGPNTEAFF.

The chain couples TRBV7-9 to TRBJ1-2; no firm D call. CDR3 length: 14 amino acids. Between the trimmed V and J ends, which lost 2 bases and 1 base, there was a span of 8 bases. CDR1 SEHNR and CDR2 FQNEAQ come from the germline V gene (reference sequence). The CDR3 sequence: CASSLYDVNYGYTF. DNA for the CDR3: TGTGCCAGCAGCTTATACGACGTTAACTATGGCTACACCTTC.

The chain uses TRBV6-1 and TRBJ2-3; TRBD2 agrees at 14 bases. CDR1 and CDR2 from the germline V gene are MNHNS and SASEGT. After removal of 4 bases from V and 8 bases from J, the junction contained 8 bases not matched to a gene. This CDR3 has 16 amino acids. The DNA for the CDR3 is TGTGCCAGCAGTGGAGGACTAGCGGGGGGACTGGGTACGCAGTATTTT. This codes for CASSGGLAGGLGTQYF.

The gene calls are TRBV9 and TRBJ1-2; possibly TRBD1 for D (5 bases). The CDR3 sequence is 13 residues long. CDR1 and CDR2 (germline): SGDLS, YYNGEE. The V and J ends lost 2 bases and 4 bases respectively, with 9 bases between them. CDR3 sequence reads: CASSVPGTYGYTF. The CDR3, as DNA: TGTGCCAGCAGCGTTCCTGGGACCTATGGCTACACCTTC.

The chain carries TRBV6-6 and TRBJ1-3, with a tentative D call TRBD1 (5 bases). V lost 6 bases and J lost 7, with 19 bases in between. This CDR3 spans 15 amino acids. Germline V gene data show CDR1 as MNHNY and CDR2 as SVGAGI (reference sequence). The CDR3 is CASRPDSSGGNTIYF. In DNA form, the CDR3 reads TGTGCCAGCAGACCCGACAGTTCTGGGGGGAACACCATATATTTT.

The chain employs TRBV29-1 and TRBJ2-1; tentatively, D is TRBD1 or TRBD2 (5 bases each). Germline CDR1 is SQVTM and CDR2 is ANQGSEA. V dropped 3 bases and J dropped 5 bases, with 14 bases sitting between them. The CDR3 is 14 amino acids. The CDR3 DNA sequence: TGCAGCGTTGATATCGGGACCTTTCACAATGAGCAGTTCTTC. It is translated as CSVDIGTFHNEQFF.

This chain links TRBV5-1 with TRBJ2-1; the D call may be TRBD1 or TRBD2 (6 bases each). There are 15 residues in the CDR3. The ends were cut back, 2 bases at V and 8 bases at J, with 17 bases in the middle. Germline CDR1 and CDR2: SGHRS and YFSETQ. The CDR3 here is CASSFLGGQTYEQFF. The CDR3 DNA follows: TGCGCCAGCAGCTTCTTGGGGGGCCAAACCTATGAGCAGTTCTTC.

This chain links TRBV7-3 with TRBJ1-3; D remains ambiguous. This CDR3 is 16 amino acids long. Per germline, CDR1 SGHTA and CDR2 FQGTGA. With 3 bases removed from V and 2 bases from J, the gap between germline ends came to 14 bases. For the CDR3, the DNA is TGTGCCAGCAGCTTGACTGGACGGGGAACTGGAAACACCATATATTTT. Protein sequence: CASSLTGRGTGNTIYF. Variable domain in full (rest from reference TRBV7-3 and TRBJ1-3): GAGVSQTPSNKVTEKGKYVELRCDPISGHTALYWYRQSLGQGPEFLIYFQGTGAADDSGLPNDRFFAVRPEGSVSTLKIQRTERGDSAVYLCASSLTGRGTGNTIYFGEGSWLTVV.

The chain uses TRBV7-6 and TRBJ1-2, with 8 bases that match TRBD1. The V segment lost 4 bases and the J segment 4 bases; nucleotides outside the gene matches: 5. Germline V lookup: CDR1 SGHVS, CDR2 FNYEAQ. This CDR3 is 14 amino acids long. DNA for the CDR3: TGTGCCAGCAGCTCCAGGGGGCTTGGCTATGGCTACACCTTC. This translates into CASSSRGLGYGYTF. Full variable domain (outside the CDR3, taken from reference TRBV7-6 and TRBJ1-2): GAGVSQSPRYKVTKRGQDVALRCDPISGHVSLYWYRQALGQGPEFLTYFNYEAQQDKSGLPNDRFSAERPEGSISTLTIQRTEQRDSAMYRCASSSRGLGYGYTFGSGTRLTVV.

The gene calls are TRBV15 and TRBJ1-4, with TRBD1 identical over 9 bases. The CDR3 consists of 15 residues. Germline assignment: CDR1 LNHNV and CDR2 YYDKDF (reference sequence). The trim removed 5 bases at V and 6 bases at J, leaving 7 bases unmatched. The CDR3 sequence: CATSLDRGWDEKLFF. CDR3 DNA: TGTGCCACCAGCCTGGACAGGGGATGGGATGAAAAACTGTTTTTT.

The chain recombines TRBV9 with TRBJ1-6; 7 bases are a match to TRBD1. The CDR3 contains 15 residues. V dropped 3 bases and J dropped 3; count of bases not matched to a gene: 3. Germline V gene lookup returns CDR1 SGDLS and CDR2 YYNGEE. The CDR3 nucleotides are TGTGCCAGCAGCGCCCAGGGGGGCTATAATTCACCCCTCCACTTT. Its translation: CASSAQGGYNSPLHF.

The DNA for the CDR3 is TGTGCCAGCAGCACTTACGAGCAGTACTTC. Encoded protein: CASSTYEQYF. The chain combines TRBV11-2 with TRBJ2-7; D is unclear. V was clipped by 5 bases and J by 4 bases, with 3 bases between them. This CDR3 has 10 amino acids. Germline CDR1 SGHAT, CDR2 FQNNGV.

The rearrangement joins TRBV15 to TRBJ2-7; 9 bases agree with TRBD1. The CDR3 runs to 15 residues. V lost 1 base, J lost 2 bases, and 3 bases stayed unmatched. The V gene's germline CDR1 is LNHNV and CDR2 YYDKDF (reference sequence). DNA of the CDR3: TGTGCCACCAGCAGAGCGGGACAGGGAGCCTACGAGCAGTACTTC. It specifies CATSRAGQGAYEQYF.

Here the CDR3 reads CASSLDSRVGRTGELFF. In DNA form, the CDR3 reads TGTGCCAGCAGCTTAGATTCCAGGGTCGGTCGGACCGGGGAGCTGTTTTTT. This sequence joins TRBV11-3 and TRBJ2-2; D may be TRBD1 (5 bases). The CDR3 consists of 17 residues. CDR1 and CDR2 from the germline V gene are SGHNT and YENEEA. V was pared by 0 bases and J by 5 bases, with 16 bases between. The entire variable domain, with the rest obtained from reference TRBV11-3 and TRBJ2-2, is as follows: EAGVVQSPRYKIIEKKQPVAFWCNPISGHNTLYWYLQNLGQGPELLIRYENEEAVDDSQLPKDRFSAERLKGVDSTLKIQPAELGDSAVYLCASSLDSRVGRTGELFFGEGSRLTVL.

This clone was observed a handful of times. The chain joins TRBV27 to TRBJ1-1; TRBD1 matches at 10 bases. Germline V gene lookup returns CDR1 MNHEY and CDR2 SMNVEV (reference sequence). V shed 5 bases and J 1 base; nucleotides not matched to a gene: 4. The length of the CDR3 is 15 residues. CDR3 residues: CASSPGQGKNTEAFF. The CDR3 region has the DNA TGTGCCAGCAGTCCGGGACAGGGGAAGAACACTGAAGCTTTCTTT.

The gene calls are TRBV6-5 and TRBJ2-1; TRBD2 might be the D (6 bases). Germline values: CDR1 MNHEY, CDR2 SVGAGI. This CDR3 has 14 residues. Trimming took off 3 bases at V and 5 bases at J, with 11 bases between the two ends. CDR3 loop: CASSYSGPHNEQFF. The CDR3 DNA reads TGTGCCAGCAGTTATAGCGGCCCCCACAATGAGCAGTTCTTC.

The chain links TRBV6-5 to TRBJ1-5; no firm D call. Germline V gene lookup returns CDR1 MNHEY and CDR2 SVGAGI. The CDR3 runs 14 residues. Trimming cost V 0 bases and J 4 bases, with 7 bases left between them. The CDR3 DNA reads TGTGCCAGCAGTTACTCCAGAGGGAATCAGCCCCAGCATTTT. This encodes CASSYSRGNQPQHF.

This clone was counted once. The chain carries TRBV2 and TRBJ1-6; 7 bases are a match to TRBD1. Germline V CDR1 and CDR2: SNHLY, FYNNEI. This CDR3 is 16 amino acids long. Trimming removed 7 bases from V and 7 bases from J; junction bases left unmatched: 13. The CDR3 DNA reads as TGTGCCAGCAAGCCCAGAGAGGGGGCCCAGAATTCACCCCTCCACTTT. This gives the protein CASKPREGAQNSPLHF.

The CDR3 DNA is TGTGCCAGCAGCTTAGTGGATGCTCAGCCCCAGCATTTT. Protein product: CASSLVDAQPQHF. The J gene is TRBJ1-5, the V gene TRBV11-2, with D unresolved. The germline V and J ends were trimmed by 1 base and 6 bases, with 7 bases remaining between them. The CDR3 loop spans 13 amino acids. Per germline, CDR1 SGHAT and CDR2 FQNNGV.